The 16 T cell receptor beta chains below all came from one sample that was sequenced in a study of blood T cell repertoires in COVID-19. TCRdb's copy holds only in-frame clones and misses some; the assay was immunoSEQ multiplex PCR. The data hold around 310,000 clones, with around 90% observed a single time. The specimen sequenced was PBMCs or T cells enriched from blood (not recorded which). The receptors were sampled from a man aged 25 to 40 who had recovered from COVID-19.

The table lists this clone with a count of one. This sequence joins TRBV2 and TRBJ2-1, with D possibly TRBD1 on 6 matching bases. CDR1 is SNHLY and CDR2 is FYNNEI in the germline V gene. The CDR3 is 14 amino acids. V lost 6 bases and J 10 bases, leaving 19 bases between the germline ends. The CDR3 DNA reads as TGTGCCAGCAGGCACGATCCAGGGGATGGCGAGCAGTTCTTC. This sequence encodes CASRHDPGDGEQFF.

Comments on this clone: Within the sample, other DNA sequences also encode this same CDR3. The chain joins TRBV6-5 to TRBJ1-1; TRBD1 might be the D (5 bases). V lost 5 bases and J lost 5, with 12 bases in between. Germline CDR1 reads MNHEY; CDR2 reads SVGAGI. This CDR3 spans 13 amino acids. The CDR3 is CASSTGGSTEAFF. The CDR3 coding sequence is TGTGCCAGCAGTACGGGGGGGTCGACTGAAGCTTTCTTT.

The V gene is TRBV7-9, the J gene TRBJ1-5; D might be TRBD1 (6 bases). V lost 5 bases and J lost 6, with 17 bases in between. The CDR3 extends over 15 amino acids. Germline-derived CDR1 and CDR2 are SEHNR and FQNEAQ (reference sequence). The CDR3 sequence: CASSPGGRRGQPQHF. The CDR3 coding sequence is TGTGCCAGCAGCCCGGGGGGGCGCCGGGGTCAGCCCCAGCATTTT.

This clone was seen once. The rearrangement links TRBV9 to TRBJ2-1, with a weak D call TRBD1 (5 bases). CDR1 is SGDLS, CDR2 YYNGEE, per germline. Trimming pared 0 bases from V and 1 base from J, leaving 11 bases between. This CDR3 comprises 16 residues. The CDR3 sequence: CASSVDTGRSYNEQFF. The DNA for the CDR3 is TGTGCCAGCAGCGTAGATACAGGTCGGTCCTACAATGAGCAGTTCTTC.

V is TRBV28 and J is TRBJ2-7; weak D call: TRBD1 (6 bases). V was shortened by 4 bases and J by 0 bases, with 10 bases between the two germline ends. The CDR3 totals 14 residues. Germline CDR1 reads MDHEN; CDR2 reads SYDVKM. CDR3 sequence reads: CASSSGTHSYEQYF. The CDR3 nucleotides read TGTGCCAGCAGTTCCGGGACACACTCCTACGAGCAGTACTTC. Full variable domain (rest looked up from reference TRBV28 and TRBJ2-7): DVKVTQSSRYLVKRTGEKVFLECVQDMDHENMFWYRQDPGLGLRLIYFSYDVKMKEKGDIPEGYSVSREKKERFSLILESASTNQTSMYLCASSSGTHSYEQYFGPGTRLTVT.

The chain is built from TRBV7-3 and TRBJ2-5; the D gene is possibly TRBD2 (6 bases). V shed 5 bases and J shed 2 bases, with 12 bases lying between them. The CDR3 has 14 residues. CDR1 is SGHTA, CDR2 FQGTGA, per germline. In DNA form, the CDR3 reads TGTGCCAGCAGCATTAGCGGAGCGCAAGAGACCCAGTACTTC. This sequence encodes CASSISGAQETQYF.

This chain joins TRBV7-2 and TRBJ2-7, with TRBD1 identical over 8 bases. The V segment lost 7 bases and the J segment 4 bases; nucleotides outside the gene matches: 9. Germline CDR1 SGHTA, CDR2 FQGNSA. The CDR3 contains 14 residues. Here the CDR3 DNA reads TGTGCCAGCACCCCGGACAGGGTTGGATACGAGCAGTACTTC. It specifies CASTPDRVGYEQYF. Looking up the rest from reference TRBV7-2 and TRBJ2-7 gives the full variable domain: GAGVSQSPSNKVTEKGKDVELRCDPISGHTALYWYRQSLGQGLEFLIYFQGNSAPDKSGLPSDRFSAERTGGSVSTLTIQRTQQEDSAVYLCASTPDRVGYEQYFGPGTRLTVT.

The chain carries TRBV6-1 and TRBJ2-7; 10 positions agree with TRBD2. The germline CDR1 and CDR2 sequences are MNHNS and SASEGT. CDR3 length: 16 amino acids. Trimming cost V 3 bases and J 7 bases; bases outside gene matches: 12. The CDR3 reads CASSEASGGLIDEQYF. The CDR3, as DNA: TGTGCCAGCAGTGAGGCTAGCGGGGGCCTGATCGATGAGCAGTACTTC.

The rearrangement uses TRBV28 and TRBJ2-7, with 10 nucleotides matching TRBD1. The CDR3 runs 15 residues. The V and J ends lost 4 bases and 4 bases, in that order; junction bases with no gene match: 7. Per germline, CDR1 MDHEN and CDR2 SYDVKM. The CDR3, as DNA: TGTGCCAGCAGTTCTCCCGGGACAGGGGAGTACGAGCAGTACTTC. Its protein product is CASSSPGTGEYEQYF.

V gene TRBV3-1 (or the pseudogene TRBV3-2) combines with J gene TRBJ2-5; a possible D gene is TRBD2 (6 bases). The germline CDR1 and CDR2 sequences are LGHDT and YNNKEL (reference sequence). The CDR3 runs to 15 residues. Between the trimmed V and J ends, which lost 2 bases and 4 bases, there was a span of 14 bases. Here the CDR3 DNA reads TGTGCCAGCAGCCAATACGCGGGGCTAGGAGAGACCCAGTACTTC. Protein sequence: CASSQYAGLGETQYF.

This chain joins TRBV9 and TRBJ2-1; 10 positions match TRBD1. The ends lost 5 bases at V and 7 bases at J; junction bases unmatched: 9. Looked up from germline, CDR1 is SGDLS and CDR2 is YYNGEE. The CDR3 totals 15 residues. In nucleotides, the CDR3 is TGTGCCAGCAGTCTCTTAGGGACAGGGGTTAATGAGCAGTTCTTC. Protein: CASSLLGTGVNEQFF.

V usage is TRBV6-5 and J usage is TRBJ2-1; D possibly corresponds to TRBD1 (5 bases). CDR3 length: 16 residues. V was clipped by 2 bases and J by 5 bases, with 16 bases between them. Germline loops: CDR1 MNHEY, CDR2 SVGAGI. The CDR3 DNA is TGTGCCAGCAGTTACGTCCAGAACAGGCCTAACAATGAGCAGTTCTTC. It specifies CASSYVQNRPNNEQFF.

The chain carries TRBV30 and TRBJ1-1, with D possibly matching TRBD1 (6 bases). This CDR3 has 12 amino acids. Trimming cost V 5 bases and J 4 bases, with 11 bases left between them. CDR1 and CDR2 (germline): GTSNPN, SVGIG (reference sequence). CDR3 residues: CAWVRDITEAFF. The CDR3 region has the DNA TGTGCCTGGGTCAGGGACATCACTGAAGCTTTCTTT.

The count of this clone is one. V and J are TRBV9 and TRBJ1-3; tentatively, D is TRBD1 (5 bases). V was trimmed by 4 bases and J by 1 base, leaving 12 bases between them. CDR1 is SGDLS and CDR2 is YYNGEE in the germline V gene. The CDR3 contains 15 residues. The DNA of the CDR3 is TGTGCCAGCAGCTCTTCCGGGACTTCTGGAAACACCATATATTTT. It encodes CASSSSGTSGNTIYF.

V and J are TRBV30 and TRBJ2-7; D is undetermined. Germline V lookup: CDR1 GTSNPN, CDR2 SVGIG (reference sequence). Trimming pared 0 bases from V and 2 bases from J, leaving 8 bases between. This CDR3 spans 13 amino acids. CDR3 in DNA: TGTGCCTGGAGTGTACGAGTAACCTACGAGCAGTACTTC. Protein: CAWSVRVTYEQYF.

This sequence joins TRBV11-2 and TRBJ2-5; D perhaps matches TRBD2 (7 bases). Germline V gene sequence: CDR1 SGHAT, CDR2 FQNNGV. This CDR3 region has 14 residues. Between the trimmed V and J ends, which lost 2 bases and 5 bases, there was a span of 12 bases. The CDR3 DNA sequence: TGTGCCAGCAGCTTATGGGGGGGCAGGGAGACCCAGTACTTC. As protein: CASSLWGGRETQYF.